A single sample is the source of the 18 T cell receptor beta chains below, sequenced in a study of T cells in Graves' hyperthyroidism and ophthalmopathy. RNA transcripts were the template for amplifying TCR beta CDR3 regions. A first-round RT-PCR of the TCR CDR3 used the HTBI primer set. TCRdb fed the multiplex PCR reads into MiXCR, producing one record per CDR3 protein. The sample yields 300,000 to 400,000 distinct CDR3 sequences, approximately 22% seen once. Sequencing was carried out using blood. These receptors came from a woman in her forties or fifties with Graves' hyperthyroidism.

At least ten counts were recorded for this clonotype. The chain carries TRBV20-1 and TRBJ2-7; 8 positions match TRBD2. Germline CDR1 reads DFQATT; CDR2 reads SNEGSKA (reference sequence). The CDR3 totals 17 residues. The V segment lost 0 bases and the J segment 4 bases; nucleotides outside the gene matches: 14. CDR3 residues: CSARDRHRSGSKYEQYF. The CDR3 coding sequence is TGCAGTGCTAGAGATAGGCATAGGAGCGGGAGTAAGTACGAGCAGTACTTC.

This clonotype showed up many times. The chain combines TRBV2 with TRBJ1-6, with D possibly being TRBD1 (5 bases). V shed 3 bases and J shed 6 bases, with 9 bases lying between them. The CDR3 loop spans 14 amino acids. From germline, CDR1 is SNHLY and CDR2 FYNNEI. The CDR3 region is CASSDRGSNSPLHF. CDR3 sequence (DNA): TGTGCCAGCAGTGATCGGGGCAGTAATTCACCCCTCCACTTT.

This chain links TRBV6-4 with TRBJ1-5, with D unclear. The CDR3 covers 11 residues. The V gene lost 8 bases and the J gene lost 5 bases, with 7 bases spanning the gap. From germline, CDR1 is MRHNA and CDR2 SNTAGT. This CDR3 is CASCGDQPQHF. The CDR3 DNA reads TGTGCCAGCTGTGGAGATCAGCCCCAGCATTTT.

In its sample, this clonotype was seen many times. DNA of the CDR3: TGTGCCAGCAGTCCACAGGCCGGCCGATTAAATGAGCAGTTCTTC. Translation gives CASSPQAGRLNEQFF. The chain joins TRBV13 to TRBJ2-1, with D possibly being TRBD1 (5 bases). Looked up from germline, CDR1 is PRHDT and CDR2 is FYEKMQ (reference sequence). CDR3 length: 15 residues. Trimming shortened V by 6 bases and J by 7 bases, and 19 bases separated the two germline ends. Supplemented by reference TRBV13 and TRBJ2-1, the full variable domain reads AAGVIQSPRHLIKEKRETATLKCYPIPRHDTVYWYQQGPGQDPQFLISFYEKMQSDKGSIPDRFSAQQFSDYHSELNMSSLELGDSALYFCASSPQAGRLNEQFFGPGTRLTVL.

The V call is TRBV20-1, the J call TRBJ2-1, with 9 bases that match TRBD2. CDR1 and CDR2 from the germline V gene are DFQATT and SNEGSKA (reference sequence). The J segment lost 5 bases and the V segment lost 0 bases, leaving 8 bases of the junction unmatched. The CDR3 is 16 amino acids. The CDR3: CSARDPLAGINNEQFF. In nucleotides, the CDR3 is TGCAGTGCTAGAGATCCCCTAGCGGGAATCAACAATGAGCAGTTCTTC.

The chain carries TRBV7-8 and TRBJ2-4, with a weak D call TRBD2 (6 bases). The V and J ends lost 3 bases and 0 bases respectively, with 12 bases between them. Germline loops: CDR1 SGHVS, CDR2 FQNEAQ. This CDR3 region has 16 residues. CDR3 amino acids: CASSFASGLAKNIQYF. The DNA for the CDR3 is TGTGCCAGCAGCTTTGCGAGCGGGCTAGCCAAAAACATTCAGTACTTC.

The rearrangement links TRBV13 to TRBJ2-1; 8 bases line up with TRBD2. The CDR3 loop spans 18 amino acids. Trimming removed 5 bases from V and 4 bases from J; junction bases left unmatched: 16. CDR1 and CDR2 from the germline V gene are PRHDT and FYEKMQ (reference sequence). In DNA form, the CDR3 reads TGTGCCAGCAGCCCGGGGGGGCAGGGGCTAAGAGGGTACAATGAGCAGTTCTTC. Its translation: CASSPGGQGLRGYNEQFF.

This clonotype appeared a few times. This chain links TRBV5-6 with TRBJ2-3, with 8 bases identical to TRBD1. This CDR3 spans 15 amino acids. CDR1 SGHDT and CDR2 YYEEEE come from the germline V gene. V lost 4 bases, J lost 3 bases, and 7 bases stayed unmatched. CDR3 sequence reads: CASSGQGLGTDTQYF. The CDR3 DNA follows: TGTGCCAGCAGCGGACAGGGTCTAGGTACAGATACGCAGTATTTT.

The chain recombines TRBV6-1 with TRBJ2-3, with 12 bases lining up with TRBD2. Trimming cost V 4 bases and J 0 bases; bases outside gene matches: 8. CDR1 is MNHNS, CDR2 SASEGT, per germline. The CDR3 extends over 18 amino acids. The CDR3 DNA reads TGTGCCAGCAGTGGAACTAGCGGGGGGTTTCTTAGCACAGATACGCAGTATTTT. It specifies CASSGTSGGFLSTDTQYF.

There are many counts of this clonotype. The rearrangement links TRBV2 to TRBJ1-1, with D possibly TRBD1 on 6 matching bases. CDR3 length: 14 residues. Trimming shortened V by 5 bases and J by 6 bases, and 16 bases separated the two germline ends. Germline V gives CDR1 SNHLY, CDR2 FYNNEI. The CDR3 DNA sequence: TGTGCCAGCAGTTACCTGGTGGGGACACCTGAAGCTTTCTTT. The encoded protein is CASSYLVGTPEAFF.

Remarks on this clonotype: A much larger clone differs by one base, so this may be a read error. The chain couples TRBV4-1 to TRBJ1-4; 9 positions match TRBD1. The length of the CDR3 is 15 residues. Germline CDR1 and CDR2: MGHRA and YSYEKL. The J segment lost 10 bases and the V segment lost 5 bases, leaving 11 bases of the junction unmatched. In nucleotides, the CDR3 is TGCGCCAGCAGCGACTTGACAGGGGGGCGCGGAAAACTGTTTTTT. The encoded protein is CASSDLTGGRGKLFF.

At least ten counts were recorded for this clonotype. This chain links TRBV3-1 with TRBJ2-7; perhaps TRBD1 as D (5 bases). This CDR3 comprises 13 residues. Germline V lookup: CDR1 LGHDT, CDR2 YNNKEL (reference sequence). Trimming removed 5 bases from V and 6 bases from J, with 14 bases in between. CDR3 in amino acids: CASSSYQGTEQYF. Written as DNA, the CDR3 is TGTGCCAGCAGCTCCTATCAGGGAACCGAGCAGTACTTC.

The genes are TRBV4-1 and TRBJ2-3, with unresolved D. Germline V gene data show CDR1 as MGHRA and CDR2 as YSYEKL. Trimming removed 2 bases from V and 0 bases from J, with 15 bases in between. This CDR3 has 17 amino acids. The CDR3 here is CASSQRLGVASTDTQYF. The DNA for the CDR3 is TGCGCCAGCAGCCAACGCCTAGGTGTAGCTAGCACAGATACGCAGTATTTT.

At least ten counts were recorded for this clonotype. This sequence joins TRBV29-1 and TRBJ2-3, with 12 bases aligning to TRBD2. After removal of 7 bases from V and 5 bases from J, the junction contained 4 bases not matched to a gene. Per germline, CDR1 SQVTM and CDR2 ANQGSEA. CDR3 size: 13 residues. The CDR3 loop reads CSATSGGGDTQYF. DNA of the CDR3: TGCAGCGCGACTAGCGGGGGAGGAGATACGCAGTATTTT.

The V call is TRBV2, the J call TRBJ2-2, with TRBD1 matching 8 bases. From germline, CDR1 is SNHLY and CDR2 FYNNEI. Unmatched junction bases numbered 4, after V lost 6 bases and J lost 1 base. The CDR3 has 15 residues. CDR3 in amino acids: CASRGQALNTGELFF. In DNA form, the CDR3 reads TGTGCCAGCAGGGGACAGGCTCTGAACACCGGGGAGCTGTTTTTT.

The sample holds a few counts of this clonotype. The V gene is TRBV7-2, the J gene TRBJ1-1; 7 nucleotides agree with TRBD1. Trimming removed 6 bases from V and 4 bases from J; junction bases left unmatched: 8. This CDR3 region has 14 residues. Germline CDR1 is SGHTA and CDR2 is FQGNSA. CDR3 amino acids: CASSYRGGRTEAFF. CDR3 DNA sequence: TGTGCCAGCAGTTATCGAGGGGGCCGCACTGAAGCTTTCTTT.

This clonotype was seen repeatedly, ten times or more. J is TRBJ1-4 and V is TRBV9; D unresolved. The CDR3 runs to 14 residues. CDR1 is SGDLS and CDR2 is YYNGEE in the germline V gene. The V end lost 4 bases, the J end lost 8 bases, and 15 bases lay between the germline ends. The CDR3 protein is CASSPEGRQEKLFF. CDR3 bases: TGTGCCAGCAGCCCGGAAGGGCGCCAAGAAAAACTGTTTTTT.

This clonotype was observed many times. The V and J genes are TRBV4-2 and TRBJ1-1, with D uncertain. The CDR3 length is 14 residues. The V end lost 0 bases, the J end lost 1 base, and 6 bases lay between the germline ends. Per the germline V gene, CDR1 is LGHNA and CDR2 is YNFKEQ. The CDR3 DNA sequence: TGTGCCAGCAGCCAAGAGTGGGGGAACACTGAAGCTTTCTTT. Translated: CASSQEWGNTEAFF.